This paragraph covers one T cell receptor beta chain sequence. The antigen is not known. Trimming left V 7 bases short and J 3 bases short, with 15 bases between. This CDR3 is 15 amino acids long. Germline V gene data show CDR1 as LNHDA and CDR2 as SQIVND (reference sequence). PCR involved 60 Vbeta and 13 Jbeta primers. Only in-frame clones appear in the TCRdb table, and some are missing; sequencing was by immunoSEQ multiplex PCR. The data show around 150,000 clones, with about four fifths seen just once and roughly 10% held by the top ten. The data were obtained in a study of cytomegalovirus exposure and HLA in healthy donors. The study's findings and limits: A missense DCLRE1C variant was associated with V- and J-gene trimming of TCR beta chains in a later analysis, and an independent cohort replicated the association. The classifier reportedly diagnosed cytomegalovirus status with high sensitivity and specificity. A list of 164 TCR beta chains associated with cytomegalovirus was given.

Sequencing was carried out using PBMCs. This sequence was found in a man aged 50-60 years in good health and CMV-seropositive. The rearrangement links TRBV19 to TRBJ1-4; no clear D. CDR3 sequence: CASKDVGAANEKLFF. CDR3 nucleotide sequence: TGTGCCAGTAAAGATGTGGGAGCGGCTAATGAAAAACTGTTTTTT.